This T cell receptor beta chain was captured by sequencing in a study of molecular identifiers for immune sequencing clone quantification. Overall study context: Within a replicate experiment, RNA obtained from either 20,000 or 100,000 naive CD8 cells was divided into five aliquots, and four of those aliquots were then sequenced.

Of note for this clonotype: The antigen remains unidentified.

Overall study results and limits: Identical TCR molecules can share a barcode, and this sharing could underestimate highly expanded clone sizes. In naive cells, under 1% of molecules belonged to clones above 20 RNA copies, against over 97% in effector cells.

Listed TCR primers, together with previously described methods, were used for the bulk TCR libraries. TCRdb ran MiXCR on the PCR reads and lists one entry per CDR3 protein. The repertoire holds a few hundred thousand distinct CDR3 sequences, with under 25% as singletons. The length of the CDR3 is 13 residues. V was pared by 6 bases and J by 6 bases, with 7 bases of the junction left unmatched. Germline V gene sequence: CDR1 KGHDR, CDR2 SFDVKD. The origin of this receptor is a human donor in good health. Some libraries in this study had Jurkat cell RNA spiked in. The sequencing sample was made of naive CD8+ T cells from blood, with Jurkat cell RNA spiked in. Regarding subset: FACS-sorted CD8+CD4-CCR7+CD45RA+ naive T cells. V and J are TRBV24-1 and TRBJ2-7, with 7 bases lining up with TRBD2. Here the CDR3 reads CATSFSGNAEQYF. Here the CDR3 DNA reads TGTGCCACCAGTTTCAGCGGGAACGCCGAGCAGTACTTC.